A selection of T cell receptor beta chains follows, all from one sample in a study of cytomegalovirus exposure and HLA in healthy donors. Method: immunoSEQ multiplex PCR; TCRdb's copy keeps in-frame clones and lacks some. Seen here are about 54,000 clones, about 92% observed once, and the top ten hold about 8.8%. The sample was PBMCs. These receptor sequences come from a woman aged 18-35 years in good health and CMV-seropositive. Each CDR3 is given with its conserved first and last residue.

V	J	CDR3
TRBV5-1	TRBJ1-1	CASSLDSPNTEAFF
TRBV30	TRBJ2-7	CAWRTGLDYEQYF
TRBV7-2	TRBJ1-4	CASSLVGRSATNEKLFF
TRBV28	TRBJ2-1	CASRKSGQGGYNEQFF
TRBV21-1	TRBJ2-5	CASSTTGGQETQYF
TRBV7-2	TRBJ1-1	CASRDTTGVHTEAFF
TRBV9	TRBJ2-2	CASSVVDRLTGELFF
TRBV4-1	TRBJ2-2	CASSQDVAGGPPGELFF
TRBV2	TRBJ2-4	CASSADSGGAVAKNIQYF
TRBV7-2	TRBJ1-1	CASSAGQGPFTEAFF
TRBV30	TRBJ1-2	CAWSVSYGLNYGYTF
TRBV9	TRBJ2-7	CASSIQDRAHYEQYF
TRBV5-6	TRBJ2-7	CASSLTAGAVTYEQYF
TRBV7-9	TRBJ1-6	CASSLPGGNSPLHF
TRBV2	TRBJ2-1	CASRQVAYNEQFF
TRBV7-9	TRBJ2-7	CASSNPRSGISSYEQYF
TRBV5-5	TRBJ2-1	CASNPRGSYNEQFF
TRBV10-3	TRBJ2-3	CAISETAGTSGGARNTQYF
TRBV29-1	TRBJ1-2	CSVEAENYGYTF
TRBV20-1	TRBJ1-2	CSASSGYGYTF
TRBV13	TRBJ2-7	CASSLAVRDTYEQYF
TRBV5-1	TRBJ2-3	CASRSGQDTDTQYF
TRBV4-1	TRBJ2-7	CASSQDRDSYEQYF
TRBV5-4	TRBJ1-2	CASSFNNNYGYTF
TRBV9	TRBJ2-1	CASSVAGAYNEQFF
TRBV9	TRBJ2-1	CASSAPGTSGSEQFF
TRBV27	TRBJ1-2	CASSSLTGKGYGYTF
TRBV25-1	TRBJ2-7	CASSEWGGNGIPYEQYF
TRBV5-1	TRBJ1-4	CASSTHPQGANEKLFF
TRBV27	TRBJ2-6	CARINPRRGDSRNGANVLTF
TRBV6-5	TRBJ2-1	CASRPVGLVYNEQFF
TRBV5-4	TRBJ2-2	CASSLPNTGELFF
TRBV2	TRBJ1-2	CASSDEGAGYTF
TRBV7-3	TRBJ2-2	CASSLGRGTGANTGELFF
TRBV5-7	TRBJ2-1	CASSAEDGQFF
TRBV19	TRBJ2-1	CASSRDSGVYNEQFF
TRBV14	TRBJ1-3	CASSQGGRTSGNTIYF
TRBV7-9	TRBJ2-2	CASSRVGLTTNTGELFF
TRBV5-6	TRBJ2-7	CASRQGTASSYEQYF
TRBV7-3	TRBJ2-1	CASSLNLAGAGNEQFF
TRBV2	TRBJ1-6	CASSDSRHQYNSPLHF
TRBV6-5	TRBJ2-5	CASSSLGLAGKETQYF
TRBV5-5	TRBJ1-2	CASTGYGGSLNYGYTF